Listed here are 20 T cell receptor beta chains from one sample, sequenced in a study of technical replicates of blood from a handful of donors. Some clones are missing from TCRdb's copy, which holds only in-frame ones; the method was immunoSEQ multiplex PCR. This sample has 80,000 to 100,000 clones, with roughly 95% found just once. Material for sequencing was T cells isolated from PBMCs. All receptors derive from a human donor in good health.

The V gene is TRBV7-9, the J gene TRBJ1-2; D is perhaps TRBD1 (6 bases). V was shortened by 5 bases and J by 4 bases, with 11 bases between the two germline ends. Per germline, CDR1 SEHNR and CDR2 FQNEAQ (reference sequence). This CDR3 comprises 13 residues. CDR3 sequence reads: CASSQSQGYGYTF. In DNA form, the CDR3 reads TGTGCCAGCAGCCAATCACAGGGCTATGGCTACACCTTC.

This sequence joins TRBV28 and TRBJ2-5; TRBD2 agrees at 10 bases. The CDR3 extends over 14 amino acids. The germline V gene encodes CDR1 MDHEN and CDR2 SYDVKM. Trimming removed 9 bases from V and 4 bases from J; junction bases left unmatched: 8. CDR3 sequence reads: CASGGLALAETQYF. In DNA, the CDR3 is TGTGCCAGTGGGGGACTAGCGTTGGCAGAGACCCAGTACTTC.

Remarks on this clone: Its ends do not fully match the called genes, so a read error is possible. This sequence joins TRBV7-6 and TRBJ1-1; D not resolved. CDR3 length: 13 residues. CDR1 SGHVS and CDR2 FNYEAQ come from the germline V gene. DNA for the CDR3: TGTGCCAGCAGCTTAGCCGGGAACACTCAAGCTTTCTTT. Amino acid sequence: CASSLAGNTQAFF.

This sequence joins TRBV4-1 and TRBJ1-1; D perhaps matches TRBD1 (5 bases). V lost 3 bases and J lost 3, with 8 bases in between. This CDR3 is built from 13 residues. The germline V gene has CDR1 MGHRA and CDR2 YSYEKL. CDR3 coding DNA: TGCGCCAGCAGCCACGGCAGGGACACTGAAGCTTTCTTT. Its translation is CASSHGRDTEAFF.

This clone was counted once. The chain links TRBV2 to TRBJ2-3, with 7 bases matching TRBD2. The CDR3 loop spans 14 amino acids. The V segment lost 4 bases and the J segment 5 bases; nucleotides outside the gene matches: 6. Per germline, CDR1 SNHLY and CDR2 FYNNEI. The CDR3 sequence: CASSVSRGRDTQYF. The CDR3 DNA reads as TGTGCCAGCAGTGTTTCTCGCGGGAGAGATACGCAGTATTTT.

The CDR3 protein is CASSYYVGQTQYF. DNA of the CDR3: TGTGCCAGCAGTTACTACGTCGGTCAGACCCAGTACTTC. This chain connects TRBV6-6 to TRBJ2-5; D uncertain. Germline CDR1 MNHNY, CDR2 SVGAGI (reference sequence). V was clipped by 1 base and J by 6 bases, with 9 bases between them. The CDR3 consists of 13 residues.

The chain combines TRBV9 with TRBJ1-3; D call uncertain. Germline CDR1 is SGDLS and CDR2 is YYNGEE. V lost 0 bases to trimming and J lost 4 bases, with 8 bases between them. The CDR3 sequence is 14 residues long. Here the CDR3 reads CASSVASIGNTIYF. CDR3 nucleotides: TGTGCCAGCAGCGTAGCATCTATAGGAAACACCATATATTTT.

The chain carries TRBV10-3 and TRBJ1-1, with D uncertain. CDR3 size: 13 residues. Germline CDR1 and CDR2: ENHRY and SYGVKD. Deletions cut 3 bases from V and 5 bases from J, with 10 bases between. Here the CDR3 reads CAISDSGKTEAFF. The CDR3 nucleotides are TGTGCCATCAGTGATTCAGGTAAAACTGAAGCTTTCTTT.

The chain combines TRBV28 with TRBJ1-3; no definite D call. The ends were cut back, 3 bases at V and 3 bases at J, with 12 bases in the middle. The CDR3 is made up of 15 amino acids. Looked up from germline, CDR1 is MDHEN and CDR2 is SYDVKM. The CDR3 region is CASSFPRLIGNTIYF. CDR3 DNA sequence: TGTGCCAGCAGTTTCCCCAGGTTGATTGGAAACACCATATATTTT. Full variable domain (remainder filled in from reference TRBV28 and TRBJ1-3): DVKVTQSSRYLVKRTGEKVFLECVQDMDHENMFWYRQDPGLGLRLIYFSYDVKMKEKGDIPEGYSVSREKKERFSLILESASTNQTSMYLCASSFPRLIGNTIYFGEGSWLTVV.

The J gene is TRBJ2-7, the V gene TRBV5-4; 8 bases are shared with TRBD2. This CDR3 has 13 residues. The germline gives CDR1 SGHNT, CDR2 YYREEE (reference sequence). Trimming cost V 2 bases and J 5 bases; bases outside gene matches: 3. CDR3 sequence (DNA): TGTGCCAGCAGCTTAGCGGGAGCGGACGAGCAGTACTTC. Residues: CASSLAGADEQYF.

The chain links TRBV19 to TRBJ2-1; TRBD2 aligns across 7 bases. Germline assignment: CDR1 LNHDA and CDR2 SQIVND (reference sequence). This CDR3 has 14 residues. Germline trimming cut 7 bases from V and 7 bases from J; bases unmatched to any gene: 10. CDR3 protein: CASIKAGESNEQFF. DNA of the CDR3: TGTGCCAGTATTAAGGCGGGAGAAAGTAATGAGCAGTTCTTC. Looking up the rest from reference TRBV19 and TRBJ2-1 gives the full variable domain: DGGITQSPKYLFRKEGQNVTLSCEQNLNHDAMYWYRQDPGQGLRLIYYSQIVNDFQKGDIAEGYSVSREKKESFPLTVTSAQKNPTAFYLCASIKAGESNEQFFGPGTRLTVL.

This clone occurred once. The chain is built from TRBV30 and TRBJ2-1; D may be TRBD2 (5 bases). The germline V and J ends were trimmed by 0 bases and 8 bases, with 8 bases remaining between them. CDR3 length equals 12 residues. CDR1 GTSNPN and CDR2 SVGIG come from the germline V gene (reference sequence). CDR3 loop: CAWSVTGYEQFF. CDR3 nucleotides: TGTGCCTGGAGTGTAACGGGATATGAGCAGTTCTTC. Variable domain in full (rest from reference TRBV30 and TRBJ2-1): SQTIHQWPATLVQPVGSPLSLECTVEGTSNPNLYWYRQAAGRGLQLLFYSVGIGQISSEVPQNLSASRPQDRQFILSSKKLLLSDSGFYLCAWSVTGYEQFFGPGTRLTVL.

Here the CDR3 reads CANWDWRNLDTGELFF. The CDR3 region has the DNA TGTGCCAACTGGGACTGGAGGAATCTGGACACCGGGGAGCTGTTTTTT. This rearrangement joins TRBV6-4 to TRBJ2-2, with D maybe TRBD2 (6 bases). Germline lookup yields CDR1 MRHNA and CDR2 SNTAGT. There are 16 residues in the CDR3. The germline V and J ends were trimmed by 10 bases and 3 bases, with 21 bases remaining between them.

The rearrangement links TRBV10-3 to TRBJ2-1, with D tentatively TRBD1 (6 bases). Germline V gives CDR1 ENHRY, CDR2 SYGVKD. Trimming cost V 10 bases and J 0 bases, with 16 bases left between them. The CDR3 runs 15 residues. CDR3 sequence (DNA): TGTGCCACTCGGGATGGGGGCCACTCCTACAATGAGCAGTTCTTC. It yields the protein CATRDGGHSYNEQFF.

The rearrangement links TRBV7-2 to TRBJ2-1; 9 nucleotides match TRBD1. The germline V gene has CDR1 SGHTA and CDR2 FQGNSA. The CDR3 runs to 15 residues. Trimming took 2 bases from V and 7 from J; bases not matched to a gene: 6. CDR3 sequence reads: CASSLNRGHWNEQFF. CDR3 DNA sequence: TGTGCCAGCAGCTTAAACAGGGGGCATTGGAATGAGCAGTTCTTC.

V is TRBV30 and J is TRBJ2-2; D uncertain. The CDR3 covers 13 residues. Trimming shortened V by 5 bases and J by 2 bases, and 9 bases separated the two germline ends. Germline CDR1 GTSNPN, CDR2 SVGIG (reference sequence). As DNA, the CDR3 is TGTGCCTGGTGTAGTCATAACACCGGGGAGCTGTTTTTT. It translates to CAWCSHNTGELFF.

V is TRBV5-1 and J is TRBJ2-5, with TRBD2 matching 8 bases. Germline loops: CDR1 SGHRS, CDR2 YFSETQ. The CDR3 is made up of 13 amino acids. Unmatched junction bases numbered 3, after V lost 4 bases and J lost 4 bases. The CDR3 region has the DNA TGCGCCAGCAGCCCGGGAGGGACAGAGACCCAGTACTTC. Translation: CASSPGGTETQYF.

The chain is built from TRBV9 and TRBJ1-2; TRBD1 aligns across 8 bases. The CDR3 runs to 14 residues. V was clipped by 0 bases and J by 4 bases; unmatched bases: 2. Germline V gene data show CDR1 as SGDLS and CDR2 as YYNGEE. CDR3 sequence: CASSVDRGGYGYTF. As DNA, the CDR3 is TGTGCCAGCAGCGTAGACAGGGGGGGCTATGGCTACACCTTC. The complete variable domain, with remaining parts taken from reference TRBV9 and TRBJ1-2, reads DSGVTQTPKHLITATGQRVTLRCSPRSGDLSVYWYQQSLDQGLQFLIQYYNGEERAKGNILERFSAQQFPDLHSELNLSSLELGDSALYFCASSVDRGGYGYTFGSGTRLTVV.

DNA for the CDR3: TGCAGCGTGGGACTAGCGGGACGCTCCTACGAGCAGTACTTC. This sequence encodes CSVGLAGRSYEQYF. J is TRBJ2-7 and V is TRBV29-1; 13 bases are a match to TRBD2. V gave up 6 bases and J gave up 0 bases; unmatched junction bases: 2. The germline CDR1 and CDR2 sequences are SQVTM and ANQGSEA. CDR3 length: 14 amino acids.

This clone was counted a single time. CDR3 sequence reads: CASSWSGSFHNEQFF. The CDR3 DNA reads as TGTGCCAGCAGTTGGTCGGGTAGCTTCCACAATGAGCAGTTCTTC. The chain couples TRBV27 to TRBJ2-1; D unclear. V lost 4 bases and J 5 bases, leaving 15 bases between the germline ends. CDR3 length: 15 amino acids. Germline CDR1 and CDR2: MNHEY and SMNVEV (reference sequence).